The 2 T cell receptor beta chains reported below all come from one sample, sequenced in a study of T cell repertoires in cytomegalovirus infection. TCRdb processed the reads anew with MiXCR; each CDR3 protein has one entry. The table lists 680,000 or so distinct CDR3 sequences, about 40% of them singletons, with roughly 2.9% in the top ten. Sequencing was carried out using PBMCs. These TCRs come from a human donor in good health (CMV status not recorded). Some clones in this sample may be carry-over from other donors' samples.

V gene TRBV7-9 combines with J gene TRBJ1-1; no firm D call. CDR3 length: 13 residues. V lost 1 base to trimming and J lost 5 bases, with 8 bases between them. The germline V gene encodes CDR1 SEHNR and CDR2 FQNEAQ (reference sequence). CDR3 sequence reads: CASSLDSRTEAFF. CDR3 bases: TGTGCCAGCAGCTTAGATTCTCGAACTGAAGCTTTCTTT.

The CDR3 here is CASSLGGSGATDTQYF. The DNA of the CDR3 is TGTGCCAGCAGCTTGGGGGGCTCAGGGGCCACAGATACGCAGTATTTT. V and J are TRBV5-5 and TRBJ2-3, with D possibly being TRBD1 (6 bases). V lost 0 bases, J lost 2 bases, and 13 bases lay in between. The length of the CDR3 is 16 residues. Germline assignment: CDR1 SGHKS and CDR2 YYEKEE (reference sequence).